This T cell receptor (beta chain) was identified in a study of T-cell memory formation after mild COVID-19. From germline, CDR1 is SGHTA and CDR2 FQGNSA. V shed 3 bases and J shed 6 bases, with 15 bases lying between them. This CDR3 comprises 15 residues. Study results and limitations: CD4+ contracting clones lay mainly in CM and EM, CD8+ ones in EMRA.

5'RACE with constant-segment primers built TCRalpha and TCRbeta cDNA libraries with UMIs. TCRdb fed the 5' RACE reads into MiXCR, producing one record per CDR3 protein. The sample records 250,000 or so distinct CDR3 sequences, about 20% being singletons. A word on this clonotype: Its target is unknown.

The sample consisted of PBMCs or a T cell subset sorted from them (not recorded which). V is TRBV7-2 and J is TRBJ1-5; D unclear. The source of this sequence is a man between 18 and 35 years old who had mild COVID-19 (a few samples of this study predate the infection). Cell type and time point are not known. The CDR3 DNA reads TGTGCCAGCAGCTTTACGGACGGAGCCGGTCAGCCCCAGCATTTT. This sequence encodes CASSFTDGAGQPQHF.